A selection of T cell receptor beta chains follows, all from one sample in a study of blood T cells in healthy people across ages. TCRdb independently ran MiXCR on the 5' RACE reads; one entry per CDR3 protein. The sample holds around 750,000 distinct CDR3 sequences, about 55% seen once. Sequenced sample: blood. The receptors were sampled from a man aged 80 or over in good health. CDR3s include the opening cysteine and the closing phenylalanine or tryptophan. D genes are given only for firm matches. The size field is filled for only some rows; it gives once, few, many or a size class.

v_call	d_call	j_call	clone_size	cdr3_nt	cdr3_aa
TRBV11-2	TRBD1	TRBJ2-7	-	TGTGCCAGCAGCGGGGGGACAGGGGGCCTTCGCGAGCAGTACTTC	CASSGGTGGLREQYF
TRBV5-1	-	TRBJ2-3	-	TGCGCCAGCAGCCCAGTCGGGGCGCCGAAAAGATACGCGTATTTT	CASSPVGAPKRYAYF
TRBV2	-	TRBJ2-7	many	TGTGCCAGCAGTGTTGCCTACGAGCAGTACTTC	CASSVAYEQYF
TRBV28	-	TRBJ2-3	few	TGTGCCAGCAGAAAGCCGGGGTCGGATACGCAGTATTTT	CASRKPGSDTQYF
TRBV7-9	TRBD2	TRBJ2-5	few	TGTGCCAGCGCCACTAGCGGGGCGCAAGAGACCCAGTACTTC	CASATSGAQETQYF
TRBV2	-	TRBJ2-3	-	TGTGCCAGCAGCGCCTTCGGGAGCACAGATACGCAGTATTTT	CASSAFGSTDTQYF
TRBV3-1	-	TRBJ2-6	-	TGTGCCAGCAGCGAACCCCCACCTGGGGCCAACGTCCTGACTTTC	CASSEPPPGANVLTF
TRBV5-1	TRBD2	TRBJ2-7	-	TGCGCCAGCACCCCCGGGGGGGTCTACAATGAGCAGTACTTC	CASTPGGVYNEQYF
TRBV9	-	TRBJ1-4	-	TGTGCCAGCAGCGGTCCCGGCTCGGGGGCTAATGAAAAACTGTTTTTT	CASSGPGSGANEKLFF
TRBV12-3/TRBV12-4	-	TRBJ2-3	-	TGTGCCAGCAGTTTCTGGGTGGAGGACGATACGCGGTATTTT	CASSFWVEDDTRYF
TRBV7-3	-	TRBJ2-1	-	TGTGCCAGCAGCTCCCCCGGAGGTTCCAATGAGCAGTTCTTC	CASSSPGGSNEQFF
TRBV27	TRBD1	TRBJ2-5	-	TGTGCCAGCAGCTTGTACAGGGGGCTTAAACAAGAGACCCAGTACTTC	CASSLYRGLKQETQYF
TRBV24-1	TRBD1	TRBJ1-2	-	TGTGCCACCAGTGATTCGAGCGGGACAGCTACAAACTATGGCTACACCTTC	CATSDSSGTATNYGYTF
TRBV9	TRBD1	TRBJ2-2	-	TGTGCCAGCAGCGTTGGGACAGGGGGCTGGACCTTCACCGGGGAGCTGTTTTTT	CASSVGTGGWTFTGELFF
TRBV20-1	-	TRBJ1-5	-	TGCAGTGCTAGAGATGGAGGAAGGGGGTTCAATCAGCCCCAGCATTTT	CSARDGGRGFNQPQHF
TRBV5-1	TRBD2	TRBJ2-5	-	TGCGCCAGCAGCCTTAGAGCGGGAGGGCCGGGAGAGCAGTACTTC	CASSLRAGGPGEQYF
TRBV11-1	-	TRBJ2-3	few	TGTGCCAGCAGCTTAGACCCGGGAGTCAGATACGCGTATTTT	CASSLDPGVRYAYF
TRBV5-1	TRBD2	TRBJ2-7	-	TGCGCCAGCAGCTTCCTTCCGACTAGCGGGAGGGGGGGCTCCTACGAGCAGTACTTC	CASSFLPTSGRGGSYEQYF
TRBV3-1	-	TRBJ2-7	few	TGTGCCAGCAGCCAAAACCCAGGGACGGTTGTCTTCGAGCAGTACTTC	CASSQNPGTVVFEQYF
TRBV12-3/TRBV12-4	-	TRBJ1-1	-	TGTGCCAGCAGTATTGAAACATACACTGAAGCTTTCTTT	CASSIETYTEAFF
TRBV10-3	TRBD1	TRBJ2-7	-	TGTGCCATCTTTGACCGGGACAGAACATACGAGCAGTACTTC	CAIFDRDRTYEQYF
TRBV5-1	-	TRBJ2-6	-	TGCGCCAGCAGGGACCTCTCTGGGGCCAACGTCCTGACTTTC	CASRDLSGANVLTF